The clone carrying this T cell receptor (beta chain) was seen a single time. As yet, its antigen is unknown. This CDR3 has 15 amino acids. The V and J ends lost 1 base and 5 bases, in that order; junction bases with no gene match: 4. Germline V lookup: CDR1 MNHEY, CDR2 SMNVEV (reference sequence). TCRdb keeps only in-frame clones here, not all; method: immunoSEQ multiplex PCR. Of approximately 640,000 clones in the sample, about 90% are singletons; the top ten hold about a third. The data belong to a study of shared clonotypes between healthy human individuals. Study context: Each donor's CD8 memory used one plate, CD8 naive two, each CD4 subset three.

Study conclusions and caveats: Large sequencing depth failed to make sorted-subset sequencing complete, rarefaction showed. The four-donor shared clonotypes exceeded non-shared clonotypes in generation probability, with non-shared ones scoring lower.

The V and J genes are TRBV27 and TRBJ2-2; 7 bases fit TRBD1. Sequenced material: memory CD8+ T cells from PBMCs. The subset here: CD45RO+ cells pooled with CCR7-negative TemRA cells. The clonotype comes from a man between 18 and 35 years old in good health. Some clones in this sample may be carry-over from other donors' samples. The CDR3 nucleotides read TGTGCCAGCAGTTTATTTCCGACAGGGACCGGGGAGCTGTTTTTT. It specifies CASSLFPTGTGELFF.